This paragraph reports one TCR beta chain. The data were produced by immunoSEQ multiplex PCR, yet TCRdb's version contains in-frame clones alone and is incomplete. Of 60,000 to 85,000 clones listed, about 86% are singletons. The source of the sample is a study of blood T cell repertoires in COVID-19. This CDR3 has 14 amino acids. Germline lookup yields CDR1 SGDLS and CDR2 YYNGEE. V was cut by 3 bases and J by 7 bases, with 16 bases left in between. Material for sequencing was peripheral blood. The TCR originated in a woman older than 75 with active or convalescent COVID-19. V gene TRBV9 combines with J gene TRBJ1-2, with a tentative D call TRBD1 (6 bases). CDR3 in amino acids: CASSGLQGVSGYTF. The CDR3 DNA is TGTGCCAGCAGCGGATTACAGGGAGTGAGTGGCTACACCTTC.